This T cell receptor beta chain came from a study of cytomegalovirus exposure and HLA in healthy donors. Study-level results: HLA allele associations emerged for roughly 17,000 TCR beta sequences in a later analysis, at 0.05 false discovery rate. Among TCR beta chains, those listed as cytomegalovirus-associated numbered about 160.

About this clone itself: The antigen is unknown.

PCR was performed using 60 Vbeta and 13 Jbeta primers. Original handling: Later, roughly 80 million unique TCR beta chains were counted in an analysis, and roughly 11 million of them were shared. Sequencing used immunoSEQ multiplex PCR; TCRdb keeps in-frame clones, though not all of them. V, J and clone size are those of that table, while D and trimming were read from the DNA. The data contain around 150,000 clones, 65% to 70% of them singletons. The sequence was collected from a human donor in good health. The sample taken for sequencing was PBMCs.

This CDR3 is CASTGIGGADYGYTF. The CDR3, as DNA: TGTGCCAGCACGGGGATTGGGGGCGCGGACTATGGCTACACCTTC. This chain uses TRBV28 with TRBJ1-2; D is perhaps TRBD1 (6 bases). Trimming took 7 bases from V and 3 from J, leaving 18 bases between them. The CDR3 totals 15 residues. Germline V gives CDR1 MDHEN, CDR2 SYDVKM.